The 27 T cell receptor beta chains given below trace back to one sample, sequenced in a study of T cell responses to AZD1222 COVID-19 vaccine. TCRdb's copy holds only in-frame clones and misses some; the assay was immunoSEQ multiplex PCR. This sample yields roughly 200,000 clones, of which about 94% are seen a single time; around 1.5% belongs to the top ten. Source: peripheral blood, taken 28 days after the second dose of the MenACWY control vaccine. The origin of the receptors is an adult who received the MenACWY meningococcal vaccine as a control.

This clone appeared a single time. The CDR3 spells CASSLEVSGGADTQYF. The DNA for the CDR3 is TGTGCCAGCAGCTTGGAGGTTAGCGGGGGGGCCGATACGCAGTATTTT. V gene TRBV5-6 combines with J gene TRBJ2-3; 11 bases line up with TRBD2. The length of the CDR3 is 16 residues. Germline V gives CDR1 SGHDT, CDR2 YYEEEE. J was trimmed by 6 bases and V by 0 bases; bases with no gene match: 6. The full variable domain, its missing parts supplied by reference TRBV5-6 and TRBJ2-3, is DAGVTQSPTHLIKTRGQQVTLRCSPKSGHDTVSWYQQALGQGPQFIFQYYEEEERQRGNFPDRFSGHQFPNYSSELNVNALLLGDSALYLCASSLEVSGGADTQYFGPGTRLTVL.

The chain combines TRBV28 with TRBJ2-7; 11 bases agree with TRBD2. CDR1 is MDHEN, CDR2 SYDVKM, per germline. The CDR3 contains 14 residues. The J segment lost 3 bases and the V segment lost 7 bases, leaving 5 bases of the junction unmatched. The CDR3 region is CASTKGTSGYEQYF. DNA of the CDR3: TGTGCCAGCACCAAAGGGACTAGCGGCTACGAGCAGTACTTC.

This chain joins TRBV18 and TRBJ2-7, with 9 bases identical to TRBD1. The CDR3 runs to 14 residues. The ends lost 1 base at V and 4 bases at J; junction bases unmatched: 2. Germline CDR1 KGHSH, CDR2 LQKENI. The CDR3 nucleotides are TGTGCCAGCTCACCACGGGACAGGGCATACGAGCAGTACTTC. Translation gives CASSPRDRAYEQYF.

The gene calls are TRBV4-2 and TRBJ2-3, with 7 bases lining up with TRBD2. This CDR3 region has 17 residues. Germline V lookup: CDR1 LGHNA, CDR2 YNFKEQ. J gave up 1 base and V 0 bases, and 7 bases lay outside the gene matches. This CDR3 is CASSQEMASGGTDTQYF. The CDR3 DNA reads as TGTGCCAGCAGCCAAGAAATGGCTAGCGGCGGCACAGATACGCAGTATTTT.

This clone has only one observation. The chain has TRBV10-1 and TRBJ1-3, with 7 bases matching TRBD1. The CDR3 is 17 residues long. With V trimmed by 2 bases and J by 0 bases, 7 bases remained unmatched. The germline gives CDR1 WNHNN, CDR2 SYGVQD (reference sequence). CDR3 nucleotides: TGCGCCAGCAGTGAGCTGTGTGGGACAGCCTCTGGAAACACCATATATTTT. Its translation is CASSELCGTASGNTIYF.

This clone was observed a few times. The genes are TRBV2 and TRBJ2-7, with 10 bases aligning to TRBD2. V was clipped by 8 bases and J by 5 bases; unmatched bases: 12. In germline, CDR1 is SNHLY, CDR2 FYNNEI. This CDR3 is built from 15 residues. The CDR3: CASEPGASGSHEQYF. CDR3 DNA sequence: TGTGCCAGCGAGCCAGGGGCTAGCGGGAGTCACGAGCAGTACTTC.

This chain joins TRBV5-1 and TRBJ1-3; tentative D call: TRBD1 (6 bases). Germline lookup yields CDR1 SGHRS and CDR2 YFSETQ. The CDR3 extends over 15 amino acids. V gave up 2 bases and J gave up 7 bases, with 16 bases separating them. CDR3 in amino acids: CASSFAGGAWNTIYF. The DNA for the CDR3 is TGCGCCAGCAGCTTTGCTGGGGGGGCTTGGAACACCATATATTTT.

This sequence joins TRBV11-2 and TRBJ1-1, with 8 bases aligning to TRBD1. The germline CDR1 and CDR2 sequences are SGHAT and FQNNGV. J lost 4 bases, V lost 5 bases, and 6 bases had no gene match. This CDR3 region has 14 residues. CDR3 amino acids: CASSPGQASTEAFF. The CDR3 DNA reads TGTGCCAGCAGCCCGGGACAGGCTTCCACTGAAGCTTTCTTT.

This clone was picked up one time. The chain combines TRBV28 with TRBJ2-5, with D hard to call. The CDR3 runs 14 residues. Germline V lookup: CDR1 MDHEN, CDR2 SYDVKM. Trimming shortened V by 5 bases and J by 3 bases, and 13 bases separated the two germline ends. CDR3 loop: CASSDPLREETQYF. CDR3 bases: TGTGCCAGCAGTGACCCATTAAGGGAAGAGACCCAGTACTTC.

The V call is TRBV2, the J call TRBJ2-2, with 10 bases that match TRBD1. The germline V gene encodes CDR1 SNHLY and CDR2 FYNNEI. J was trimmed by 4 bases and V by 9 bases; bases with no gene match: 5. The CDR3 has 14 amino acids. CDR3 coding DNA: TGTGCCAGTTCCGGACAGGGGGTCACCGGGGAGCTGTTTTTT. It yields the protein CASSGQGVTGELFF.

The genes are TRBV27 and TRBJ2-7; D is ambiguous. From germline, CDR1 is MNHEY and CDR2 SMNVEV (reference sequence). Trimming took off 5 bases at V and 1 base at J, with 6 bases between the two ends. The CDR3 sequence is 12 residues long. CDR3 DNA: TGTGCCAGCAGTCCCGTTTCCTACGAGCAGTACTTC. It is translated as CASSPVSYEQYF.

This clone was detected once. V gene TRBV13 combines with J gene TRBJ1-2, with D hard to call. The V gene lost 3 bases and the J gene lost 4 bases, with 6 bases spanning the gap. Germline lookup yields CDR1 PRHDT and CDR2 FYEKMQ (reference sequence). The CDR3 sequence is 12 residues long. CDR3 loop: CASSFGIYGYTF. CDR3 DNA sequence: TGTGCCAGCAGCTTCGGAATCTATGGCTACACCTTC.

The table lists this clone with a count of one. The gene calls are TRBV7-8 and TRBJ2-1, with 9 bases matching TRBD2. After removal of 6 bases from V and 0 bases from J, the junction contained 18 bases not matched to a gene. This CDR3 has 20 amino acids. From germline, CDR1 is SGHVS and CDR2 FQNEAQ. The CDR3 reads CASRARASGIAVASYNEQFF. In DNA form, the CDR3 reads TGTGCCAGCAGGGCTCGGGCTAGCGGGATAGCAGTGGCCTCCTACAATGAGCAGTTCTTC.

The rearrangement joins TRBV6-6 to TRBJ2-7, with 7 nucleotides matching TRBD1. With V trimmed by 0 bases and J by 2 bases, 7 bases remained unmatched. The germline V gene has CDR1 MNHNY and CDR2 SVGAGI (reference sequence). The CDR3 contains 16 residues. Here the CDR3 DNA reads TGTGCCAGCAGTTACTCGAACGGGCAGGGGGCCTACGAGCAGTACTTC. Protein: CASSYSNGQGAYEQYF.

The chain links TRBV5-1 to TRBJ1-2, with 8 nucleotides matching TRBD1. Germline trimming cut 1 base from V and 6 bases from J; bases unmatched to any gene: 8. The CDR3 is made up of 15 amino acids. The germline V gene has CDR1 SGHRS and CDR2 YFSETQ. The CDR3 sequence is CASSLQAQGADGYTF. DNA of the CDR3: TGCGCCAGCAGCTTGCAAGCCCAGGGGGCGGATGGCTACACCTTC.

The rearrangement links TRBV30 to TRBJ1-2; no clear D gene. The ends were cut back, 3 bases at V and 4 bases at J, with 12 bases in the middle. From germline, CDR1 is GTSNPN and CDR2 SVGIG (reference sequence). This CDR3 has 13 amino acids. This chain's CDR3 is CAWSPGSGYGYTF. The CDR3 DNA is TGTGCCTGGAGCCCTGGTTCAGGCTATGGCTACACCTTC.

The V call is TRBV10-3, the J call TRBJ2-7; TRBD1 matches 11 bases. The CDR3 is 15 amino acids. Losses at the gene ends were 6 bases for V and 5 bases for J; bases not matched to a gene: 9. CDR1 and CDR2 (germline): ENHRY, SYGVKD. The CDR3 DNA reads as TGTGCCATCAGACCCCGGGACAGGGGGGCGGACGAGCAGTACTTC. Its translation: CAIRPRDRGADEQYF.

V is TRBV7-3 and J is TRBJ2-1; D is ambiguous. Looked up from germline, CDR1 is SGHTA and CDR2 is FQGTGA. CDR3 length equals 12 residues. V lost 5 bases and J 5 bases, leaving 7 bases between the germline ends. Here the CDR3 reads CASSLGDNEQFF. CDR3 bases: TGTGCCAGCAGCCTTGGGGACAATGAGCAGTTCTTC. Using reference TRBV7-3 and TRBJ2-1 for the parts outside the CDR3, the full variable domain is GAGVSQTPSNKVTEKGKYVELRCDPISGHTALYWYRQSLGQGPEFLIYFQGTGAADDSGLPNDRFFAVRPEGSVSTLKIQRTERGDSAVYLCASSLGDNEQFFGPGTRLTVL.

The chain is built from TRBV5-1 and TRBJ2-1; D is unclear. V shed 0 bases and J shed 5 bases, with 9 bases lying between them. The CDR3 has 14 amino acids. In germline, CDR1 is SGHRS, CDR2 YFSETQ. The CDR3 protein is CASSLGDSNNEQFF. For the CDR3, the DNA is TGCGCCAGCAGCTTGGGGGATAGCAACAATGAGCAGTTCTTC.

The rearrangement links TRBV7-9 to TRBJ2-7, with 7 bases lining up with TRBD1. The CDR3 has 17 amino acids. V gave up 0 bases and J gave up 2 bases; unmatched junction bases: 10. Germline lookup yields CDR1 SEHNR and CDR2 FQNEAQ (reference sequence). The CDR3: CASSLANLMGQPYEQYF. CDR3 in DNA: TGTGCCAGCAGCTTAGCGAATTTGATGGGACAGCCCTACGAGCAGTACTTC.

V gene TRBV10-3 combines with J gene TRBJ1-2, with TRBD1 identical over 7 bases. Germline values: CDR1 ENHRY, CDR2 SYGVKD. CDR3 size: 12 residues. V lost 10 bases to trimming and J lost 0 bases; unmatched junction nucleotides: 2. Here the CDR3 reads CATTGSNYGYTF. As DNA, the CDR3 is TGTGCCACGACAGGGTCTAACTATGGCTACACCTTC.

This chain connects TRBV28 to TRBJ2-7; possibly TRBD2 for D (7 bases). With 6 bases removed from V and 3 bases from J, the gap between germline ends came to 15 bases. Per germline, CDR1 MDHEN and CDR2 SYDVKM. This CDR3 is built from 14 residues. The CDR3 loop is CASRGGAHNYEQYF. The CDR3 region has the DNA TGTGCCAGCAGAGGGGGGGCGCACAACTACGAGCAGTACTTC.

The V gene is TRBV28, the J gene TRBJ2-7; D is possibly TRBD1 (6 bases). In germline, CDR1 is MDHEN, CDR2 SYDVKM. V lost 2 bases, J lost 5 bases, and 10 bases lay in between. This CDR3 comprises 13 residues. The CDR3 loop reads CASSLATGNEQYF. DNA of the CDR3: TGTGCCAGCAGTTTAGCTACAGGGAACGAGCAGTACTTC. The full variable domain, in which reference TRBV28 and TRBJ2-7 provide the parts outside the CDR3, is DVKVTQSSRYLVKRTGEKVFLECVQDMDHENMFWYRQDPGLGLRLIYFSYDVKMKEKGDIPEGYSVSREKKERFSLILESASTNQTSMYLCASSLATGNEQYFGPGTRLTVT.

The CDR3 protein is CASSGQGGGYGYTF. The CDR3 DNA reads TGTGCCAGCAGTGGCCAGGGTGGGGGTTATGGCTACACCTTC. The chain employs TRBV2 and TRBJ1-2; D is perhaps TRBD1 (5 bases). The CDR3 totals 14 residues. Germline V gene lookup returns CDR1 SNHLY and CDR2 FYNNEI. The ends were cut back, 4 bases at V and 5 bases at J, with 14 bases in the middle.

The CDR3 bases are TGTGCCAGCAGCTCCATCCCGACTAGCGGAGAGTCCTACAATGAGCAGTTCTTC. It is translated as CASSSIPTSGESYNEQFF. V usage is TRBV7-3 and J usage is TRBJ2-1, with TRBD2 matching 9 bases. CDR1 is SGHTA and CDR2 is FQGTGA in the germline V gene. Losses at the gene ends were 4 bases for V and 1 base for J; bases not matched to a gene: 11. The CDR3 sequence is 18 residues long.

V is TRBV10-2 and J is TRBJ1-5; D is unresolved. CDR3 length: 13 amino acids. Germline loops: CDR1 WSHSY, CDR2 SAAADI. Trimming left V 3 bases short and J 5 bases short, with 8 bases between. The DNA of the CDR3 is TGCGCCAGCAGTGAATCGTTAGATCAGCCCCAGCATTTT. Protein: CASSESLDQPQHF.

V gene TRBV10-3 combines with J gene TRBJ2-1, with 12 positions matching TRBD2. Germline CDR1 is ENHRY and CDR2 is SYGVKD. CDR3 length equals 16 residues. Trimming took 4 bases from V and 4 from J; bases not matched to a gene: 5. CDR3 nucleotide sequence: TGTGCCATCAGTGGGTCTCTAGCGGGGGGGTACAATGAGCAGTTCTTC. Residues: CAISGSLAGGYNEQFF.